The source of this T cell receptor (beta chain) is a study of cytomegalovirus exposure and HLA in healthy donors (dated 2017 in TCRdb). For the study in its entirety: An earlier analysis of roughly 570 of the donors reported 250 to 300 Gb of sequence data and some 110 million unique TCR beta sequences obtained from roughly 170 million T cells. Among roughly 400 genotyped donors of the cohort, an average of 235,054 unique TCR beta nucleotide sequences were sequenced per donor, roughly 20% of them non-productive. A separate validation cohort of about 110 different subjects was used in addition to the 666-subject first cohort. A later genetic analysis used genome-wide SNP genotypes for about 65% of the roughly 700 donors, treating that subset as a discovery cohort. An earlier analysis of 587 of the donors used high-throughput TCR beta sequencing to judge whether each TCR beta V gene segment behaved as functional or pseudogenic. Rather than using new phenotypic data, the later analysis identified candidate immune exposures from TCR beta sequences and from how often those sequences occurred across donors. High-throughput TCR immunosequencing, statistical association of individual TCRs with disease status, and machine learning were combined to predict cytomegalovirus infection status. All discovery cohort repertoires had been generated on a single sequencing platform. HLA typing included class I and class II loci at four-digit resolution. A later analysis re-examined previously published TCR beta repertoires from about 670 donors and added high-resolution HLA genotyping to investigate patterns of TCR occurrence. An early release that covered about 600 HLA-typed donors contained approximately 300 gigabases of sequencing data and around 85 million unique TCR sequences. The study profiled the T cell repertoires of 500 to 800 subjects by immunosequencing and related them to cytomegalovirus serostatus. Among the roughly 430 genotyped donors, approximately 81% belonged to the genetic ancestry cluster associated with self-reported Caucasian donors. The number of donors typed differed by locus, with 629-630 for A, B, C, DRB1 and DQB1, 522 for DQA1, under 610 for DPA1, and around 450 for DPB1. The study aimed to test whether signatures of past pathogen exposure could be identified by cataloging public T cell receptors. A handful of DR-DQ haplotypes were treated as single units for association and clustering because of strong linkage in the cohort. Donor age, sex, ethnicity and CMV serostatus were compiled together with the repertoire data. The paper's findings and limits, for the study overall: The earlier analysis of some 560 of the donors excluded some 16 rarely observed V segments, including chromosome 9 orphons, because counts were too low. Only TCR beta chains were sequenced in this cohort, and the absence of alpha or paired-chain data limited detectable features. In a later genetic analysis, a missense DCLRE1C variant was associated with V-gene and J-gene trimming of TCR beta chains, and the association was replicated in an independent cohort. When HLA alleles, especially DR and DQ, strongly co-occurred, TCR associations were difficult to assign to individual alleles. A group of highly shared sequence variants was considered likely to be a technical artifact of the sequencing pipeline. Cytomegalovirus status was reported to be diagnosed by the classifier with high specificity and sensitivity in both the original and validation cohorts. An earlier analysis of some 590 of the donors showed that most TCR beta V segments appeared in productive rearrangements either about 87% or about 30% of the time, which broadly matched IMGT annotations. Linkage disequilibrium might explain the correlated functional status among segregating V segments, but an unknown experimental factor could not be ruled out. The 87-base-pair reads could not distinguish some IMGT-functional V segments, including TRBV6-2 and TRBV6-3, so those segments were excluded. The only immune exposure information available for the cohort was CMV serostatus. A further reported finding was that TCR beta sequences accurately predicted the HLA-A and HLA-B alleles for most subjects in the first cohort. According to a later analysis, TCR association rates differed among HLA loci, with DRB1 alleles showing the most associated TCRs and HLA-C alleles showing the fewest. Several of the top co-occurrence clusters appeared to be linked to parvovirus B19, influenza, CMV and Epstein-Barr virus, according to a later analysis. Because HLA typing was unavailable for some donors at each locus, only the typed subset was used in association tests. According to a later analysis, most CMV-associated TCR beta chains appeared to be HLA-restricted, and the HLA associations seemed to be driven largely by CMV exposure. In a later analysis, 16,951 TCR beta sequences were associated with specific HLA alleles at a false discovery rate of 0.05. A total of 150 or so TCR beta chains were listed by the study as associated with cytomegalovirus. Across donors, most TCR sequences were observed very rarely, whereas some public TCRs were present in many individuals. According to the authors, the approach could potentially be generalized to other disease states and immunological phenotypes. Roughly uniform sequencing depth across donors was assumed in presence/absence analyses, although this assumption may not hold. In a later analysis, HLA-associated TCR beta chains were found to be more clonally expanded and to have lower generation probabilities than equally common non-associated chains. In a later genetic analysis, fewer N-insertions in productive TCRs were reported among donors in an Asian-associated ancestry cluster than the roughly 700-donor mean. Three of the identified cytomegalovirus-associated TCR beta chains were confirmed in vitro to be specific for cytomegalovirus antigens.

The cohort comprised around 690 healthy bone marrow donors. All cohort members were sampled while nominally healthy, although unrecorded immune exposures were likely present. The donor was CMV seropositive and was included in the group of around 300 seropositive cohort members. A peripheral blood sample was provided by each donor, and peripheral blood mononuclear cells were used for TCR beta sequencing. Genomic DNA extraction from the blood cell samples was performed with the Qiagen DNeasy Blood Extraction Kit. Note on this clone: This clone's antigen is unknown. Base qualities are missing; no much larger clone stands one base away.

Library preparation employed the immunoSEQ multiplex PCR assay. For the multiplex PCR, a mixture combining 60 forward primers for TCR Vbeta segments and 13 reverse primers for TCR Jbeta segments was used. Amplification of the CDR3 region of rearranged TCR beta genes was performed with a multiplex PCR assay on genomic DNA. The Illumina HiSeq System was used to sequence the amplified TCR beta libraries as 87-base-pair reads. As for the authors' bioinformatics: In a later analysis, tens of millions of unique TCR beta chains were counted across the roughly 700 repertoires, and roughly 11 million of these chains were shared by at least two donors. To remove PCR and sequencing errors, raw reads were error-corrected and collapsed into unique sequences using a nearest-neighbor algorithm that merged closely related sequences. CDR3 sequences were aligned to IMGT reference sequences to assign V, D and J gene segments. Each retained sequence needed at least a six-nucleotide match to both a V gene segment and a J gene segment. Rearrangements were called productive when the CDR3 lacked stop codons and stayed in frame with V and J; all others were non-productive. Following IMGT convention, CDR3 was defined as the stretch from the second conserved V-encoded cysteine up to the conserved J-encoded phenylalanine. Sequences without an unambiguous match to a single V gene segment were excluded from the earlier analysis of 450 to 650 of the donors. An earlier analysis of 500 to 700 of the donors classified V segments as functional when productive rearrangements were above 56.7% and as segregating when the standard deviation between donors was above 5%. A statistical classification framework was developed to diagnose cytomegalovirus status using the catalog of TCR beta chain sequences. In a later analysis, TCR nucleotide sequences were compared against IMGT/GENE-DB human TR gene sequences so that V and J genes could be assigned. A later analysis assigned CDR3 sequences and most-parsimonious VDJ recombination scenarios with the TCRdist pipeline. A later analysis defined each TCR beta chain by its CDR3 amino acid sequence plus V-gene family, and excluded reads lacking a unique V-gene family. A later analysis removed 550 to 650 highly shared, low-generation-probability nucleotide sequences to deal with suspected cross-contamination and a sequencing artifact. A later analysis calculated a clonal expansion index for each public chain from normalized within-repertoire ranks of inferred template counts. In a later analysis, generation probabilities were computed using a VDJ recombination model fitted to out-of-frame rearrangements, and the results were checked against IGoR. In a later analysis, TCR-TCR, TCR-HLA and TCR-CMV co-occurrence was scored with hypergeometric tests, and a repertoire-size bias correction was applied to TCR pairs. To estimate false discovery rates, a later analysis permuted the HLA or CMV assignments 20 times. A later analysis grouped co-occurring TCRs with DBSCAN, adding TCRdist sequence similarity when clustering within HLA-allele-positive subsets. Repertoires with fewer than 30,000 or more than 120,000 public chains were left out of co-occurrence clustering, as were about five repertoires with anomalous nucleotide sharing. The table was pulled from immuneACCESS by TCRdb, which kept in-frame rearrangements only. Such tables lose some clones; where checked, under half of the loss comes from unresolved V genes, and the rest has no known cause. The V and J calls and clone size were taken over from that table, and D and trimming were inferred from the DNA. The sample table lists about 130,000 clones, about 73% of them with a count of one. 5.8% of the sample is taken by the ten largest.

CDR1 and CDR2 are drawn from the germline V gene: SGHTA, FQGNSA. Measured from the cysteine to the phenylalanine, the CDR3 is 18 residues long. CDR3 DNA is the only sequence kept; it has 54 bases, read in frame from the first base. V drops 4 bases and J drops 4 bases, leaving 25 bases in between. The material sequenced was PBMCs. The TCR was taken from a woman aged 50 to 60 in good health and CMV-seropositive. The chain was built from TRBV7-2 and TRBJ1-2, with the D segment identity uncertain. The nucleotide sequence is given as TGTGCCAGCAGCTCCCTCTTGTCTAGGCTCCGAACGGGCTATGGCTACACCTTC. This is translated as CASSSLLSRLRTGYGYTF. Reference TRBV7-2 and TRBJ1-2 genes cover what lies past the CDR3, so the full variable domain is GAGVSQSPSNKVTEKGKDVELRCDPISGHTALYWYRQSLGQGLEFLIYFQGNSAPDKSGLPSDRFSAERTGGSVSTLTIQRTQQEDSAVYLCASSSLLSRLRTGYGYTFGSGTRLTVV.